These 13 T cell receptor beta chains were sequenced from one sample in a study of T cells in Graves' hyperthyroidism and ophthalmopathy. The CDR3 regions of TCR beta were amplified from RNA transcripts. A first-round RT-PCR of the TCR CDR3 used the HTBI primer set. TCRdb processed the multiplex PCR reads anew with MiXCR; each CDR3 protein has one entry. The table shows around 520,000 distinct CDR3 sequences, with around 24% occurring only once. The specimen sequenced was blood. The receptors were sampled from a woman aged 30 to 39 with Graves' ophthalmopathy.

The chain links TRBV19 to TRBJ2-4; 7 bases match TRBD1. V shed 9 bases and J 3 bases; nucleotides not matched to a gene: 14. The CDR3 runs to 16 residues. Germline loops: CDR1 LNHDA, CDR2 SQIVND (reference sequence). The CDR3 loop reads CASKPPTGSGKNIQYF. CDR3 nucleotides: TGTGCCAGCAAACCCCCGACAGGGTCAGGCAAAAACATTCAGTACTTC.

This clonotype was seen many times. The chain carries TRBV19 and TRBJ1-2; 8 bases map to TRBD1. V gave up 7 bases and J gave up 4 bases; unmatched junction bases: 23. The CDR3 runs 19 residues. CDR1 LNHDA and CDR2 SQIVND come from the germline V gene (reference sequence). In DNA, the CDR3 is TGTGCCAGTAATAATGCATGGGACAGGTCGAACCTAGAGGGCTATGGCTACACCTTC. Translated, it gives CASNNAWDRSNLEGYGYTF.

Many counts were recorded for this clonotype. The J gene is TRBJ1-2, the V gene TRBV27; D is undetermined. V lost 2 bases and J 8 bases, leaving 12 bases between the germline ends. Germline values: CDR1 MNHEY, CDR2 SMNVEV (reference sequence). This CDR3 comprises 13 residues. The DNA for the CDR3 is TGTGCCAGCAGTTTACCCTACGGCGAGGGCTACACCTTC. Residues: CASSLPYGEGYTF.

The rearrangement uses TRBV6-5 and TRBJ2-7; maybe TRBD1 (5 bases). CDR1 MNHEY and CDR2 SVGAGI come from the germline V gene. CDR3 length: 14 amino acids. Trimming took off 4 bases at V and 5 bases at J, with 15 bases between the two ends. The CDR3 DNA is TGTGCCAGCAGTTCCCAGGGTCGCGGCCACGAGCAGTACTTC. Its protein product is CASSSQGRGHEQYF.

This clonotype was recorded at least ten times. This may come from a read error, since a much larger clone is one base off. The chain employs TRBV12-3 or TRBV12-4 and TRBJ1-2; 7 bases align to TRBD1. V gave up 6 bases and J gave up 2 bases; unmatched junction bases: 3. The CDR3 covers 13 residues. CDR3: CASRPGQNYGYTF. The DNA for the CDR3 is TGTGCCAGCAGACCGGGACAGAACTATGGCTACACCTTC.

This clonotype came up many times. This chain joins TRBV19 and TRBJ1-5; 7 bases map to TRBD1. This CDR3 contains 13 residues. Germline V gene sequence: CDR1 LNHDA, CDR2 SQIVND (reference sequence). With 6 bases clipped from V and 6 bases from J, the junction kept 5 bases outside the gene matches. CDR3 loop: CASSGTGAQPQHF. The CDR3 nucleotides are TGTGCCAGTAGCGGAACAGGGGCTCAGCCCCAGCATTTT. Combining the CDR3 with reference TRBV19 and TRBJ1-5 gives the whole variable domain DGGITQSPKYLFRKEGQNVTLSCEQNLNHDAMYWYRQDPGQGLRLIYYSQIVNDFQKGDIAEGYSVSREKKESFPLTVTSAQKNPTAFYLCASSGTGAQPQHFGDGTRLSIL.

This clonotype has ten or more counts. The chain joins TRBV11-2 to TRBJ1-3, with D unresolved. The germline V gene encodes CDR1 SGHAT and CDR2 FQNNGV. The ends were cut back, 10 bases at V and 0 bases at J, with 19 bases in the middle. This CDR3 is built from 16 residues. CDR3 in amino acids: CATQLTMRRSGNTIYF. In DNA form, the CDR3 reads TGTGCCACCCAGCTTACAATGAGACGCTCTGGAAACACCATATATTTT.

This sequence joins TRBV12-3 or TRBV12-4 and TRBJ2-2; no clear D gene. Trimming pared 5 bases from V and 4 bases from J, leaving 11 bases between. The CDR3 is 14 residues long. The CDR3 region is CASSTGQRTGELFF. For the CDR3, the DNA is TGTGCCAGCAGTACCGGGCAACGCACCGGGGAGCTGTTTTTT.

This clonotype was counted ten times or more. The V call is TRBV11-3, the J call TRBJ2-7; 7 bases agree with TRBD1. The V segment lost 5 bases and the J segment 4 bases; nucleotides outside the gene matches: 5. Germline lookup yields CDR1 SGHNT and CDR2 YENEEA. The CDR3 loop spans 13 amino acids. The CDR3 loop reads CASSLTGDYEQYF. DNA of the CDR3: TGTGCCAGCAGCCTCACAGGGGATTACGAGCAGTACTTC.

This clonotype was counted only a few times. The chain carries TRBV5-1 and TRBJ2-2, with D possibly matching TRBD1 (6 bases). The CDR3 is made up of 16 amino acids. V lost 4 bases and J 5 bases, leaving 18 bases between the germline ends. CDR1 is SGHRS and CDR2 is YFSETQ in the germline V gene. The CDR3 sequence: CASSRGAGASTGELFF. For the CDR3, the DNA is TGCGCCAGCAGCAGGGGTGCAGGGGCCTCTACCGGGGAGCTGTTTTTT.

The chain is built from TRBV6-2 or TRBV6-3 and TRBJ2-7; unclear D gene. The CDR3 length is 13 residues. V was shortened by 9 bases and J by 1 base, with 13 bases between the two germline ends. Germline assignment: CDR1 MNHEY and CDR2 SVGEGT. The chain's CDR3 is CASQSQVSYEQYF. CDR3 coding DNA: TGTGCCAGTCAGAGTCAGGTTTCCTACGAGCAGTACTTC.

This clonotype appeared many times. The chain links TRBV30 to TRBJ2-6; TRBD1 matches 9 bases. Per germline, CDR1 GTSNPN and CDR2 SVGIG (reference sequence). This CDR3 is built from 16 residues. Trimming removed 5 bases from V and 0 bases from J; junction bases left unmatched: 5. CDR3 bases: TGTGCCTGGCTACAGGGGGCTTTCTCTGGGGCCAACGTCCTGACTTTC. Translation: CAWLQGAFSGANVLTF.

There are many counts of this clonotype. J is TRBJ2-5 and V is TRBV27, with a weak D call TRBD1 (5 bases). Trimming took off 1 base at V and 4 bases at J, with 13 bases between the two ends. Germline V gene sequence: CDR1 MNHEY, CDR2 SMNVEV (reference sequence). This CDR3 is 15 amino acids long. The CDR3 DNA reads TGTGCCAGCAGTTTATTGCCCCAGGGATTAGAGACCCAGTACTTC. Protein: CASSLLPQGLETQYF.